This passage covers 3 T cell receptor beta chains from one sample sequenced in a study of shared clonotypes between healthy human individuals. Terminally differentiated effector memory CD45RA+ cells were excluded by CCR7 positive selection of CD45RO-negative cells. Libraries were prepared by immunoSEQ multiplex PCR; TCRdb keeps only in-frame clonotypes and omits some of them. The repertoire holds 1.5 million to 2.5 million clones, with about 95% as singletons. Material: naive CD8+ T cells sorted from blood. The receptors here all came from a young man in good health.

V is TRBV5-1 and J is TRBJ1-5; D ambiguous. CDR1 and CDR2 from the germline V gene are SGHRS and YFSETQ. Trimming took 3 bases from V and 7 from J, leaving 14 bases between them. The length of the CDR3 is 14 residues. Here the CDR3 reads CASSSEGGIQPQHF. In nucleotides, the CDR3 is TGCGCCAGCAGCTCGGAGGGAGGTATACAGCCCCAGCATTTT.

This chain uses TRBV5-1 with TRBJ2-3; no reliable D call. The CDR3 runs to 18 residues. The ends were cut back, 2 bases at V and 0 bases at J, with 19 bases in the middle. Germline V gene lookup returns CDR1 SGHRS and CDR2 YFSETQ. CDR3 in DNA: TGCGCCAGCAGCTTTGGCCGCCCTTACGCCGTCAGCACAGATACGCAGTATTTT. Translating gives CASSFGRPYAVSTDTQYF. Full variable domain (missing parts from reference TRBV5-1 and TRBJ2-3): KAGVTQTPRYLIKTRGQQVTLSCSPISGHRSVSWYQQTPGQGLQFLFEYFSETQRNKGNFPGRFSGRQFSNSRSEMNVSTLELGDSALYLCASSFGRPYAVSTDTQYFGPGTRLTVL.

The chain links TRBV4-1 to TRBJ2-2, with TRBD2 identical over 13 bases. Trimming removed 4 bases from V and 3 bases from J; junction bases left unmatched: 8. The CDR3 runs to 18 residues. CDR1 is MGHRA and CDR2 is YSYEKL in the germline V gene. The CDR3: CASSPAGLAGRDTGELFF. CDR3 DNA sequence: TGCGCCAGCAGCCCTGCGGGACTAGCGGGGCGCGACACCGGGGAGCTGTTTTTT.